This T cell receptor beta chain stems from a study of blood T cell repertoires in COVID-19. Study details: The samples span acute and convalescent COVID-19 from the United States, Italy and Spain. PBMCs, B-cell-depleted T cells, or T cells provided the cDNA or gDNA that made up the material.

Trimming left V 1 base short and J 5 bases short, with 9 bases between. Germline CDR1 and CDR2: SGHRS and YFSETQ. CDR3 size: 13 residues. In the study's own analysis: Nucleated cell number was recorded as an estimate derived from reference gene primer amplification. Generated by immunoSEQ multiplex PCR, the TCRdb table keeps only in-frame clones and is missing some. That table furnishes V, J and clone size, whereas the DNA furnished D and trimming. The table lists some 15,000 clones, about 91% of them singletons, with roughly 10% in the top ten. Material for sequencing was peripheral blood. V usage is TRBV5-1 and J usage is TRBJ2-5; D gene uncertain. The sequence was collected from a human donor in a cohort sampled during active COVID-19. The CDR3 sequence: CASSLKLMETQYF. CDR3 DNA: TGCGCCAGCAGCTTGAAACTGATGGAGACCCAGTACTTC.